This TCR beta chain was sequenced in a study of OX40 agonist ivuxolimab in advanced cancers. About the study: Of the patients, three showed partial responses, one with hepatocellular carcinoma and two with cutaneous melanoma.

Study findings and constraints: CD8+ T cells were the subset that, on average, had more expanded clones than CD4+.

CDR3 length equals 11 residues. Germline assignment: CDR1 SQVTM and CDR2 ANQGSEA. V lost 4 bases and J 8 bases, leaving 8 bases between the germline ends. To note about this clone: Its target is not known.

Method: immunoSEQ multiplex PCR; TCRdb's copy keeps in-frame clones and lacks some. The sample holds more than 8,500 clones, roughly 68% seen once. The sequenced sample was CD4+ or CD8+ T cells sorted from blood, obtained in a trial of the OX40 agonist ivuxolimab. The sequence derives from an adult with an advanced solid tumor such as melanoma, head and neck, liver or kidney cancer. The chain recombines TRBV29-1 with TRBJ2-2, with D tentatively TRBD2 (5 bases). The CDR3 protein is CSVARTGELFF. The CDR3 nucleotides are TGCAGCGTTGCGCGGACTGGGGAGCTGTTTTTT.